This T cell receptor beta chain was recorded in a study of T cells in Graves' hyperthyroidism and ophthalmopathy. Study-level findings and limits: Progression to ophthalmopathy was predicted a median of approximately 6.4 months early. Blood samples included most of the expanded thyroid clonotypes exceeding 0.001. A model of 13 V-J pairs discriminated ophthalmopathy from stable hyperthyroidism.

The CDR3 extends over 15 amino acids. CDR1 is SGHTA, CDR2 FQGTGA, per germline. Amplification yielded TCR beta CDR3 regions, with RNA transcripts as the source. The study used the HTBI primer set for a first-round RT-PCR of the TCR CDR3. MiXCR was run by TCRdb on the multiplex PCR reads, yielding one entry per CDR3 protein. Of a few hundred thousand distinct CDR3 sequences listed, just over 45% are singletons. Details on this clonotype: Its antigen is not identified.

The chain recombines TRBV7-3 with TRBJ2-7, with TRBD2 matching over 8 bases. Gene TRBJ2-1 matches the end of the DNA better, so the J call may be wrong. This TCR came from a woman under 30 with Graves' hyperthyroidism. Material: peripheral blood or thyroid tissue (not recorded which). The CDR3 sequence is CASSLGLGGRDEQFF. CDR3 sequence (DNA): TGTGCCAGCAGCTTGGGACTAGGTGGGAGGGATGAGCAGTTCTTC.